This entry is about one TCR beta chain. This sample stems from a study of blood T cell repertoires in COVID-19. Across the study: Sources were T cells, B-cell-depleted T cells, or PBMCs; the material itself was cDNA or gDNA.

The repertoire was sequenced with immunoSEQ multiplex PCR; TCRdb's copy has only in-frame clones and lacks some. The sample consists of tens of thousands of clones, about nine tenths of them appearing once. The TCR was taken from a woman of 80 years or more with acute or convalescent COVID-19. The sample taken for sequencing was peripheral blood.

The CDR3 DNA sequence: TGTGCCAGCAGCCAAGGACAGGGAGGAGTTGGGGAGCAGTACTTC. Amino acid sequence: CASSQGQGGVGEQYF. The chain is built from TRBV3-1 (or the pseudogene TRBV3-2) and TRBJ2-7; weak D call: TRBD1 (7 bases). V lost 1 base, J lost 7 bases, and 17 bases lay in between. This CDR3 is built from 15 residues. Germline assignment: CDR1 LGHDT and CDR2 YNNKEL (reference sequence).